This TCR beta chain came from a study of T cell changes during pregnancy in multiple sclerosis. Data came from immunoSEQ multiplex PCR; TCRdb stores just in-frame clones and leaves some out. The data hold about 40,000 clones, with 80% to 90% observed a single time. The ends lost 7 bases at V and 6 bases at J; junction bases unmatched: 8. Germline V lookup: CDR1 SNHLY, CDR2 FYNNEI. This CDR3 has 14 amino acids. The starting material was peripheral blood, obtained in the first trimester of pregnancy. The rearrangement joins TRBV2 to TRBJ2-2; 7 bases map to TRBD2. The source of this sequence is a female donor in good health, enrolled as a control in a pregnancy study. CDR3 region: CASKTGLDSGELFF. The DNA of the CDR3 is TGTGCCAGCAAAACTGGACTAGATTCCGGGGAGCTGTTTTTT.